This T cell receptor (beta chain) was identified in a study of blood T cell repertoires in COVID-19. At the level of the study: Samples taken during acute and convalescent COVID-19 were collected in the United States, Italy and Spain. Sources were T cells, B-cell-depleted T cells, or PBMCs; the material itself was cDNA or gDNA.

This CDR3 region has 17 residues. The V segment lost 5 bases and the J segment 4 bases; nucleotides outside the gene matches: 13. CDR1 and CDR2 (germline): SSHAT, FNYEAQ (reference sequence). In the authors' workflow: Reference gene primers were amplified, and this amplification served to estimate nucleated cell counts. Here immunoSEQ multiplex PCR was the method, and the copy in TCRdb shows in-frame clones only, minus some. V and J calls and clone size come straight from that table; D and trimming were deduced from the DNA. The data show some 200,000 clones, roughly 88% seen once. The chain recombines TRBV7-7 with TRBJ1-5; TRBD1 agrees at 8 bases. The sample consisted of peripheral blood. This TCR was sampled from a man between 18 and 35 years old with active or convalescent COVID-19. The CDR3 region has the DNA TGTGCCAGCAGCCCCCTGAGGCCCGGGACAGGAAATCAGCCCCAGCATTTT. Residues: CASSPLRPGTGNQPQHF. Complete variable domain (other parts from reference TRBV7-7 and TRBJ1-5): GAGVSQSPRYKVTKRGQDVTLRCDPISSHATLYWYQQALGQGPEFLTYFNYEAQPDKSGLPSDRFSAERPEGSISTLTIQRTEQRDSAMYRCASSPLRPGTGNQPQHFGDGTRLSIL.